This is a list of T cell receptor beta chains from one sample in a study of blood T cell repertoires in COVID-19. Using immunoSEQ multiplex PCR, the repertoire was profiled, and TCRdb retains in-frame clones only, with some absent. The table has some 50,000 clones, about 85% seen once. Sequencing input: peripheral blood. The origin of the receptors is a human donor in a cohort sampled during active COVID-19. Each CDR3 is given with its conserved first and last residue. The order of the fields is D gene, J gene, V gene, clone size, CDR3 DNA, CDR3 protein. D genes are given only for firm matches. Clone size, where shown, is once, few, many, or a class for clones that have expanded.

>.|TRBJ1-1|TRBV12-2|.
TGTGAATATAGAGAGGCCACTGAAGCTTTCTTT
CEYREATEAFF
>TRBD2|TRBJ2-7|TRBV28|.
TGTGCCAGCAGTTTCGGGGCTAGCGGGTCCTACGAGCAGTACTTC
CASSFGASGSYEQYF
>.|TRBJ2-3|TRBV18|.
TGTGCCAGCTCACCAGCGGCAGATACGCAGTATTTT
CASSPAADTQYF
>TRBD1|TRBJ2-7|TRBV30|.
TGTGCCTGGGAGACAGGGGGCTTTTACGAGCAGTACTTC
CAWETGGFYEQYF
>TRBD1|TRBJ2-7|TRBV7-8|few
TGTGCCAGCAGCCCGGGACAGCGGAGCTCCTACGAGCAGTACTTC
CASSPGQRSSYEQYF
>.|TRBJ1-3|TRBV18|.
TGTGCCAGCTCACCGGACAGACGACGCTCTGGAAACACCATATATTTT
CASSPDRRRSGNTIYF
>.|TRBJ1-1|TRBV5-1|.
TGCGCCAGCAGGAGCACGAACACTGAAGCTTTCTTT
CASRSTNTEAFF
>TRBD1|TRBJ2-7|TRBV29-1|.
TGCAGCACATGGGGGGGGACAGGGACCTACGAGCAGTACTTC
CSTWGGTGTYEQYF
>TRBD1|TRBJ2-2|TRBV9|.
TGTGCCAGCAGCCCCCGGACAGGGCAACTCGGGGAGCTGTTTTTT
CASSPRTGQLGELFF
>TRBD2|TRBJ2-3|TRBV6-4|.
TGTGCCAGCAGACCTGCACTAGCGGGGGGGCCGGTGTGTTCTCGAGATACGCAGTATTTT
CASRPALAGGPVCSRDTQYF
>TRBD1|TRBJ2-1|TRBV29-1|.
TGCAGCGTTATACCGGGACAGGAGGTCACTGAGCAGTTCTTC
CSVIPGQEVTEQFF
>.|TRBJ1-1|TRBV29-1|.
TGCAGCGTTGAAGAGACTCTGAACACTGAAGCTTTCTTT
CSVEETLNTEAFF
>TRBD1|TRBJ1-4|TRBV19|.
TGTGCCAGTACCGGGACAGGAACTAATGAAAAACTGTTTTTT
CASTGTGTNEKLFF
>TRBD2|TRBJ2-1|TRBV11-1|.
TGTGCCAGCAGCTTAACTAGCGGGAGGAGGAATGAGCAGTTCTTC
CASSLTSGRRNEQFF
>.|TRBJ1-2|TRBV10-2|.
TGCGCCACCAAACGCGACTATGGCTACACCTTC
CATKRDYGYTF
>TRBD1|TRBJ2-7|TRBV7-8|.
TGTGCCAGCAGCACGACCTCTACAGGGGGCGAGCAGTACTTC
CASSTTSTGGEQYF
>.|TRBJ2-1|TRBV20-1|.
TGCAGTGCAAGTGAGGGGAGCTCCTACAATGAGCAGTTCTTC
CSASEGSSYNEQFF
>.|TRBJ2-7|TRBV5-6|.
TGTGCCAGCAGCTTGGAGGGCAGGGGAACCTACGAGCAGTACTTC
CASSLEGRGTYEQYF
>TRBD1|TRBJ1-1|TRBV27|.
TGTGCCAGCAGCGGGACAGGGATTAGGACTGAAGCTTTCTTT
CASSGTGIRTEAFF
>.|TRBJ2-2|TRBV6-5|few
TGTGCCAGCAGTCTCCAGGGTGGAGATGGGGGGGAGCTGTTTTTT
CASSLQGGDGGELFF
>TRBD2|TRBJ2-1|TRBV4-3|.
TGCGCCAGCAGCCAAGGCACGATCGGGGGGGTAGCGGGAGCTTTAGTTTATGGTGAGCAGTTCTTC
CASSQGTIGGVAGALVYGEQFF
>.|TRBJ2-5|TRBV7-6|.
TGTGCCAGCAGCCGCGGCCGACAAGAGACCCAGTACTTC
CASSRGRQETQYF
>TRBD1|TRBJ2-7|TRBV9|.
TGTGCCAGCAGCCCCACGGGGACAGAGTTCTACGAGCAGTACTTC
CASSPTGTEFYEQYF
>.|TRBJ2-2|TRBV5-1|.
TGCGCCAGCAGCGGACCCGACAGTGTGGGTACCGGGGAGCTGTTTTTT
CASSGPDSVGTGELFF
>TRBD1|TRBJ2-5|TRBV7-2|.
TGTGCCAGCAGCTTAGCCCGACAGGGGAGGGAGACCCAGTACTTC
CASSLARQGRETQYF
>TRBD2|TRBJ2-1|TRBV2|once
TGTGCCAGCAGTGTTGGGACTAGCTACAATGAGCAGTTCTTC
CASSVGTSYNEQFF
>.|TRBJ2-7|TRBV7-8|.
TGTGCCAGCAGCAATAACGCGGGACAGAACTACGAGCAGTACTTC
CASSNNAGQNYEQYF
>.|TRBJ1-5|TRBV6-2/TRBV6-3|.
TGTGCCAGCAGTGCAGGTACCAGCAATCAGCCCCAGCATTTT
CASSAGTSNQPQHF
>TRBD1|TRBJ1-1|TRBV29-1|.
TGCAGCGCGGGACAGGGGAACACTGAAGCTTTCTTT
CSAGQGNTEAFF
>TRBD1|TRBJ2-1|TRBV18|.
TGTGCCAGCTCACCACCGGGTACAGGGGGAAGCTCCTACAATGAGCAGTTCTTC
CASSPPGTGGSSYNEQFF
>.|TRBJ1-5|TRBV12-3/TRBV12-4|.
TGTGCCAGCAGTCCCCGGCGTAGCCAGCCCCAGCATTTT
CASSPRRSQPQHF
>.|TRBJ2-7|TRBV6-6|.
TGTGCCAGCAGTCTTCCGACTAGATGGTACGAGCAGTACTTC
CASSLPTRWYEQYF
>.|TRBJ1-6|TRBV6-5|.
TGTGCCAGCAGTTATGGGGACATGCCCAATTCACCCCTCCACTTT
CASSYGDMPNSPLHF
>.|TRBJ1-2|TRBV4-2|once
TGTGCCAGCAGCCACGCCTCGGGGGCTAACTATGGCTACACCTTC
CASSHASGANYGYTF
>.|TRBJ2-3|TRBV27|once
TGTGCCAGCAGTTTTGACTATCGCACAGATACGCAGTATTTT
CASSFDYRTDTQYF
>TRBD1|TRBJ2-3|TRBV27|.
TGTGCCAGCAGTCCCCGACAGGGGCGACGGCGCACAGATACGCAGTATTTT
CASSPRQGRRRTDTQYF
>.|TRBJ2-3|TRBV18|.
TGTGCCAGCTCACCTCTCATAAAGCCCGGGGATACGCAGTATTTT
CASSPLIKPGDTQYF
>.|TRBJ2-1|TRBV14|.
TGTGCCAGCAGCCAAGGAGTGAGCTCCTACAATGAGCAGTTCTTC
CASSQGVSSYNEQFF
>.|TRBJ2-2|TRBV5-4|.
TGTGCCAGCAGCACGGGGAGGCAGAGAACCGGGGAGCTGTTTTTT
CASSTGRQRTGELFF
>.|TRBJ2-7|TRBV6-6|.
TGTGCCAGCAGTTACAGGGGCAGCTACGAGCAGTACTTC
CASSYRGSYEQYF